This is a list of T cell receptor beta chains from one sample in a study of blood T cells in healthy people across ages. Each CDR3 protein gets one entry after TCRdb re-called the 5' RACE reads with MiXCR. The sample records about 1 million distinct CDR3 sequences, around 43% being singletons. Sequencing was done on a sample of blood. These receptors originate from a woman aged 55-70 years in good health. Each CDR3 is given with its conserved first and last residue. The order of the fields is clone size, D gene, J gene, V gene, CDR3 protein, CDR3 DNA. The D gene is left open where the match is weak. Expanded clones get a size class; other rows say once, few or many, or leave the size out.

.,.,TRBJ2-5,TRBV21-1,CASSKGSERPKETQYF,TGTGCCAGCAGCAAAGGAAGCGAAAGGCCGAAAGAGACCCAGTACTTC
few,.,TRBJ2-1,TRBV27,CASSTTGVWLYNEQFF,TGTGCCAGCAGTACGACAGGTGTCTGGCTTTACAATGAGCAGTTCTTC
.,.,TRBJ2-3,TRBV5-5,CASSLEAGRFSDTQYF,TGTGCCAGCAGCTTGGAGGCAGGGAGGTTTTCGGATACGCAGTATTTT
few,TRBD2,TRBJ2-3,TRBV12-3/TRBV12-4,CASSLGTSGRTDTQYF,TGTGCCAGCAGCTTGGGGACTAGCGGGCGCACAGATACGCAGTATTTT
.,TRBD1,TRBJ1-4,TRBV12-3/TRBV12-4,CASRKTGTNEKLFF,TGTGCCAGCAGGAAGACAGGGACTAATGAAAAACTGTTTTTT
.,TRBD2,TRBJ2-7,TRBV20-1,CSAWTSGGGNNEQYF,TGCAGTGCTTGGACTAGCGGGGGAGGGAACAATGAGCAGTACTTC
once,TRBD1,TRBJ1-1,TRBV7-9,CASTIRDRGAEAFF,TGTGCCAGCACCATCCGGGACAGGGGCGCTGAAGCTTTCTTT
few,TRBD2,TRBJ2-3,TRBV27,CASSLGLGWTSGRDTQYF,TGTGCCAGCAGTTTGGGTCTGGGATGGACTAGCGGGAGGGATACGCAGTATTTT
.,TRBD1,TRBJ2-1,TRBV25-1,CASSGDSTYNEQFF,TGTGCCAGCAGTGGGGACAGCACCTACAATGAGCAGTTCTTC
.,.,TRBJ2-7,TRBV29-1,CSVDRIGEQYF,TGCAGCGTTGACCGTATTGGCGAGCAGTACTTC
.,TRBD1,TRBJ2-1,TRBV27,CASSLGTALGEQFF,TGTGCCAGCAGTTTAGGGACAGCATTAGGTGAGCAGTTCTTC
.,.,TRBJ1-1,TRBV20-1,CSARQRSTLNTEAFF,TGCAGTGCTAGACAGAGATCTACCCTGAACACTGAAGCTTTCTTT
few,TRBD1,TRBJ2-5,TRBV20-1,CSATGTEQETQYF,TGCAGTGCTACGGGGACAGAACAAGAGACCCAGTACTTC
.,TRBD2,TRBJ2-5,TRBV5-6,CASSRLAGGIYQETQYF,TGTGCCAGCAGCAGACTAGCGGGAGGGATTTACCAAGAGACCCAGTACTTC
few,TRBD2,TRBJ2-4,TRBV30,CAWINGRLAKNIQYF,TGTGCCTGGATTAACGGGAGGCTAGCCAAAAACATTCAGTACTTC
.,.,TRBJ1-3,TRBV9,CASSPAPGDSGNTIYF,TGTGCCAGCAGCCCGGCCCCGGGGGACTCTGGAAACACCATATATTTT
few,TRBD1,TRBJ2-5,TRBV10-1,CASSESTGLEQYF,TGCGCCAGCAGTGAGTCGACAGGGTTGGAGCAGTACTTC
.,.,TRBJ2-7,TRBV15,CATSRLGYEQYF,TGTGCCACCAGCAGACTGGGCTACGAGCAGTACTTC
.,.,TRBJ2-3,TRBV21-1,CASSKKAGGTDTQYF,TGTGCCAGCAGCAAAAAGGCGGGAGGCACAGATACGCAGTATTTT
.,.,TRBJ2-5,TRBV7-9,CASRTLLWETQYF,TGTGCCAGCAGGACCCTTTTGTGGGAGACCCAGTACTTC
.,TRBD1,TRBJ2-5,TRBV4-1,CASSQGTGGEETQYF,TGCGCCAGCAGCCAAGGGACAGGGGGGGAAGAGACCCAGTACTTC
.,TRBD2,TRBJ2-1,TRBV15,CATSRARLAGLENEQFF,TGTGCCACCAGCAGGGCCCGACTAGCGGGACTAGAAAATGAGCAGTTCTTC
.,TRBD2,TRBJ2-3,TRBV29-1,CSVGGGRTLSTDTQYF,TGCAGCGTTGGTGGCGGGAGGACTCTCTCCACAGATACGCAGTATTTT
.,TRBD2,TRBJ2-1,TRBV18,CASSPLNSGSASYNEQFF,TGTGCCAGCTCACCACTTAATAGCGGGAGCGCCTCCTACAATGAGCAGTTCTTC
many,.,TRBJ1-5,TRBV2,CASSIGIEGNQPQHF,TGTGCCAGCAGTATCGGCATTGAGGGCAATCAGCCCCAGCATTTT
few,.,TRBJ1-1,TRBV6-2/TRBV6-3,CASSYAGKTEAFF,TGTGCCAGCAGTTACGCGGGGAAAACTGAAGCTTTCTTT
.,TRBD2,TRBJ2-5,TRBV7-2,CASSLESGRAQYEQYF,TGTGCCAGCAGCTTAGAAAGCGGGAGGGCCCAGTATGAGCAGTACTTC
few,.,TRBJ1-2,TRBV7-9,CAGTPDGFYGYTF,TGTGCCGGAACTCCGGACGGTTTCTATGGCTACACCTTC
.,TRBD1,TRBJ1-4,TRBV6-5,CASSYEQGDEKLFF,TGTGCCAGCAGTTACGAACAGGGGGATGAAAAACTGTTTTTT
few,.,TRBJ2-7,TRBV21-1,CASSKEVPGSGGEQYF,TGTGCCAGCAGCAAAGAGGTACCAGGGTCGGGGGGCGAGCAGTACTTC
.,.,TRBJ2-3,TRBV7-2,CASSTDTDTQYF,TGTGCCAGCAGCACCGACACAGATACGCAGTATTTT
once,.,TRBJ2-2,TRBV20-1,CSASGTLKGELFF,TGCAGTGCTAGCGGGACCCTTAAGGGGGAGCTGTTTTTT
.,.,TRBJ2-1,TRBV27,CASRRWSGSEGNEQFF,TGTGCCAGCAGACGGTGGAGTGGGTCAGAGGGTAATGAGCAGTTCTTC
.,.,TRBJ2-3,TRBV9,CASSVRMDTDTQYF,TGTGCCAGCAGCGTCCGAATGGACACAGATACGCAGTATTTT
.,.,TRBJ1-2,TRBV3-1,CASSQGRGTNYGYTF,TGTGCCAGCAGCCAAGGTCGGGGAACTAACTATGGCTACACCTTC
few,.,TRBJ2-2,TRBV5-1,CASSMTSGSAANTGELFF,TGCGCCAGCAGCATGACTAGTGGGAGCGCAGCGAACACCGGGGAGCTGTTTTTT
.,TRBD2,TRBJ2-7,TRBV5-1,CASKEAAGGKRDEQYF,TGCGCCAGCAAAGAAGCAGCGGGAGGGAAAAGAGACGAGCAGTACTTC
.,.,TRBJ2-5,TRBV28,CASSPHSRETQYF,TGTGCCAGCAGCCCGCATTCTCGAGAGACCCAGTACTTC
.,.,TRBJ2-4,TRBV4-2,CASSQDPGIQYF,TGTGCCAGCAGCCAAGATCCCGGCATTCAGTACTTC
few,TRBD2,TRBJ2-1,TRBV29-1,CSVEPSGSEQFF,TGCAGCGTTGAACCGAGCGGGAGTGAGCAGTTCTTC
few,TRBD2,TRBJ2-3,TRBV11-2,CASSPNIAGVRTDTQYF,TGTGCCAGCAGCCCAAACATAGCGGGAGTTCGGACAGATACGCAGTATTTT
.,.,TRBJ1-2,TRBV7-8,CASSPSPQGSEGYTF,TGTGCCAGCAGCCCCTCTCCACAGGGATCGGAAGGCTACACCTTC
.,.,TRBJ2-1,TRBV20-1,CSASRLVNNEQFF,TGCAGTGCTAGTAGGCTCGTCAACAATGAGCAGTTCTTC
.,.,TRBJ2-2,TRBV11-1,CASSPGFNTGELFF,TGTGCCAGCAGCCCTGGATTTAACACCGGGGAGCTGTTTTTT
.,.,TRBJ1-1,TRBV5-1,CASSFFPGVQNTEAFF,TGCGCCAGCAGCTTTTTCCCCGGGGTACAGAACACTGAAGCTTTCTTT
.,.,TRBJ2-7,TRBV20-1,CSARSSAGFYEQYF,TGCAGTGCTAGAAGTTCGGCGGGGTTCTACGAGCAGTACTTC
.,TRBD1,TRBJ2-6,TRBV14,CASSQDGTDSGANVLTF,TGTGCCAGCAGCCAAGACGGGACAGACTCTGGGGCCAACGTCCTGACTTTC
.,.,TRBJ2-4,TRBV27,CASSPPGGVRVQYF,TGTGCCAGCAGTCCTCCCGGGGGTGTACGAGTGCAGTACTTC
.,TRBD2,TRBJ2-5,TRBV28,CASSPSGVHETQYF,TGTGCCAGCAGTCCTAGCGGGGTGCACGAGACCCAGTACTTC
few,TRBD1,TRBJ2-2,TRBV29-1,CSVEGTGNTGELFF,TGCAGCGTTGAGGGGACAGGGAACACCGGGGAGCTGTTTTTT
.,.,TRBJ2-3,TRBV12-3/TRBV12-4,CAGYREDTQYF,TGTGCCGGATACCGTGAGGATACGCAGTATTTT
few,.,TRBJ2-7,TRBV7-6,CASSLGAIATHEQYF,TGTGCCAGCAGCTTAGGGGCCATAGCGACCCACGAGCAGTACTTC
few,TRBD2,TRBJ2-1,TRBV4-1,CASSQDWASGASYNEQFF,TGCGCCAGCAGCCAAGATTGGGCTAGCGGGGCCTCTTACAATGAGCAGTTCTTC
.,.,TRBJ2-3,TRBV10-3,CAISESKGVADTQYF,TGTGCCATCAGTGAGTCTAAGGGGGTGGCAGATACGCAGTATTTT